The clone carrying this TCR beta chain appeared many times. The sample is drawn from a study of blood T cells in healthy people across ages. It was with a sample-barcoded 5' primer and a J-beta primer mix that a second PCR of roughly 7 to 12 cycles was run. TCRdb ran MiXCR on the 5' RACE reads and lists one entry per CDR3 protein. The repertoire holds around 800,000 distinct CDR3 sequences, with 35% to 60% as singletons. This CDR3 region has 15 residues. Per the germline V gene, CDR1 is MDHEN and CDR2 is SYDVKM. V lost 6 bases, J lost 4 bases, and 17 bases lay in between. The clonotype comes from a man of 80 years or more in good health. V and J are TRBV28 and TRBJ2-3; D assignment may be TRBD1 or TRBD2 (6 bases each). Input material: blood. The CDR3 reads CASRRGAMVADTQYF. CDR3 nucleotides: TGTGCCAGCAGAAGGGGGGCAATGGTCGCAGATACGCAGTATTTT. Drawing the rest from reference TRBV28 and TRBJ2-3, the complete variable domain is DVKVTQSSRYLVKRTGEKVFLECVQDMDHENMFWYRQDPGLGLRLIYFSYDVKMKEKGDIPEGYSVSREKKERFSLILESASTNQTSMYLCASRRGAMVADTQYFGPGTRLTVL.